A selection of T cell receptor beta chains follows, all from one sample in a study of blood T cell repertoires in COVID-19. Sequencing was performed with immunoSEQ multiplex PCR; in TCRdb, only in-frame clones are kept and a portion is missing. The table includes around 330,000 clones, roughly 90% detected once. The sequencing sample was made of peripheral blood. The receptors derive from a woman in her 50s with active or convalescent COVID-19. Both conserved end residues are part of each CDR3. The D gene is left open where the match is weak. Size is omitted from some rows. Given values are once, few, many or a class for expanded clones.

>TRBV18|TRBD2|TRBJ2-7|-
CASSPRAVSGSSYEQYF
TGTGCCAGCTCACCGCGGGCAGTTAGCGGGAGTAGCTACGAGCAGTACTTC
>TRBV12-3/TRBV12-4|-|TRBJ1-4|-
CASSPGPGRKLFF
TGTGCCAGCAGCCCCGGACCCGGGAGAAAACTGTTTTTT
>TRBV10-3|-|TRBJ2-1|-
CAISELVGGHNEQFF
TGTGCCATCAGTGAGTTAGTGGGGGGACACAATGAGCAGTTCTTC
>TRBV7-2|-|TRBJ1-2|-
CASSLGRALGGYTF
TGTGCCAGCAGCTTAGGGCGGGCTCTGGGGGGCTACACCTTC
>TRBV4-2|-|TRBJ1-6|few
CASRGDGTINSPLHF
TGTGCCAGCAGGGGAGACGGTACAATTAATTCACCCCTCCACTTT
>TRBV28|TRBD2|TRBJ2-3|-
CASSPLKLAEISKADTQYF
TGTGCCAGCAGTCCTCTTAAACTAGCGGAGATAAGTAAGGCAGATACGCAGTATTTT
>TRBV7-2|-|TRBJ2-1|-
CASSLEGRTGGEQFF
TGTGCCAGCAGCTTGGAGGGGAGGACAGGAGGTGAGCAGTTCTTC
>TRBV5-5|-|TRBJ1-4|once
CASSLFLGPSNEKLFF
TGTGCCAGCAGCTTGTTCCTGGGGCCGTCTAATGAAAAACTGTTTTTT
>TRBV15|-|TRBJ1-1|-
CATSRQISNTEAFF
TGTGCCACCAGCAGACAGATTTCTAACACTGAAGCTTTCTTT
>TRBV19|-|TRBJ2-7|once
CASSIAGVYEQYF
TGTGCCAGTAGTATAGCAGGGGTCTACGAGCAGTACTTC
>TRBV4-3|-|TRBJ1-1|-
CASSPRREHTEAFF
TGCGCCAGCAGCCCCCGTCGGGAGCACACTGAAGCTTTCTTT
>TRBV29-1|-|TRBJ1-2|-
CSVKGHAPYGYTF
TGCAGCGTCAAGGGACATGCCCCATATGGCTACACCTTC
>TRBV7-2|-|TRBJ2-5|-
CASSLAGAWLFETQYF
TGTGCCAGCAGCTTAGCGGGAGCCTGGCTATTTGAGACCCAGTACTTC
>TRBV19|-|TRBJ2-5|-
CASSTQGEKTQYF
TGTGCCAGTAGTACCCAGGGTGAAAAGACCCAGTACTTC
>TRBV19|-|TRBJ1-1|-
CASTMRPGQGYLEAFF
TGTGCCAGTACTATGCGCCCAGGGCAGGGTTATCTTGAAGCTTTCTTT
>TRBV29-1|TRBD1|TRBJ2-7|once
CSGGDRGPYEQYF
TGCAGCGGGGGGGACAGGGGTCCCTACGAGCAGTACTTC
>TRBV9|-|TRBJ1-3|once
CASSVQGNSGNTIYF
TGTGCCAGCAGCGTACAGGGGAACTCTGGAAACACCATATATTTT
>TRBV30|-|TRBJ1-2|-
CAWSVQLAGSINF
TGTGCCTGGAGTGTACAACTGGCAGGGTCAATCAACTTC
>TRBV19|-|TRBJ1-6|-
CASSAGMNSPLHF
TGTGCCAGTAGCGCAGGGATGAATTCACCCCTCCACTTT
>TRBV7-9|-|TRBJ2-7|-
CASSLVDNSYEQYF
TGTGCCAGCAGCTTAGTGGACAATTCCTACGAGCAGTACTTC
>TRBV6-2/TRBV6-3|TRBD2|TRBJ2-7|-
CASSYEVAGPRPYEQYF
TGTGCCAGCAGTTACGAGGTAGCGGGTCCGCGGCCTTACGAGCAGTACTTC
>TRBV7-2|TRBD2|TRBJ2-1|-
CASRYSGTSALGEQFF
TGTGCCAGCAGATATTCCGGGACTAGCGCGCTCGGGGAGCAGTTCTTC
>TRBV4-2|-|TRBJ2-7|few
CASSQVQSPPGEQYF
TGTGCCAGCAGCCAGGTGCAGTCCCCCCCGGGCGAGCAGTACTTC
>TRBV5-6|-|TRBJ2-7|-
CASSLGQGWRSYEQYF
TGTGCCAGCAGCTTGGGCCAGGGGTGGCGATCCTACGAGCAGTACTTC
>TRBV4-2|-|TRBJ1-1|-
CASSQDRGAFF
TGTGCCAGCAGCCAAGACAGGGGAGCTTTCTTT
>TRBV6-1|-|TRBJ2-7|-
CASSEFGGRGNEQYF
TGTGCCAGCAGTGAATTTGGTGGGAGAGGCAACGAGCAGTACTTC
>TRBV7-2|-|TRBJ2-7|-
CASSNGQRYEQYF
TGTGCCAGCAGCAATGGACAGCGGTACGAGCAGTACTTC
>TRBV28|TRBD1|TRBJ2-7|once
CASSAGGTYEQYF
TGTGCCAGCAGCGCAGGGGGCACCTACGAGCAGTACTTC
>TRBV7-6|-|TRBJ1-4|-
CASSSHFIGGEKLFF
TGTGCCAGCAGCTCCCATTTTATCGGAGGGGAAAAACTGTTTTTT
>TRBV6-2/TRBV6-3|-|TRBJ1-4|-
CASSNTGEKLFF
TGTGCCAGCAGTAACACGGGTGAAAAACTGTTTTTT
>TRBV25-1|-|TRBJ2-2|-
CASSEAGTGELFF
TGTGCCAGCAGTGAGGCCGGGACCGGGGAGCTGTTTTTT
>TRBV25-1|-|TRBJ1-1|-
CASRNLGSVPGNTEAFF
TGTGCCAGCAGGAATCTGGGGAGCGTCCCAGGGAACACTGAAGCTTTCTTT
>TRBV7-2|TRBD2|TRBJ2-3|-
CASSLASGGRGLVDTQYF
TGTGCCAGCAGCTTAGCTAGCGGGGGGCGGGGTCTCGTCGATACGCAGTATTTT
>TRBV28|TRBD2|TRBJ2-5|-
CASSLLAGGQETQYF
TGTGCCAGCAGTTTGCTAGCGGGAGGTCAAGAGACCCAGTACTTC
>TRBV24-1|-|TRBJ1-2|-
CATSAWRYGYTF
TGTGCCACCAGTGCTTGGAGGTATGGCTACACCTTC
>TRBV18|-|TRBJ2-7|few
CASSPGGKQYF
TGTGCCAGCTCACCAGGGGGGAAGCAGTACTTC
>TRBV5-1|TRBD2|TRBJ2-3|once
CASSLTGGLDTDTQYF
TGCGCCAGCAGCTTGACGGGGGGACTTGACACAGATACGCAGTATTTT